This section outlines one TCR beta chain sequence together with its context. This specimen comes from a study of blood T cell repertoires in COVID-19. As originally analysed: Reference gene primer amplification gave estimated nucleated cell counts. Using immunoSEQ multiplex PCR, the repertoire was profiled, and TCRdb retains in-frame clones only, with some absent. V, J and clone size reflect that table, while D and trimming were determined from the DNA. The table lists just over 95,000 clones, approximately 87% of them singletons. The CDR3 length is 15 residues. CDR1 is SGDLS and CDR2 is YYNGEE in the germline V gene. Trimming cost V 0 bases and J 9 bases, with 16 bases left between them.

The sequence was obtained from a human donor in a cohort sampled during active COVID-19. Material: peripheral blood. The chain recombines TRBV9 with TRBJ2-1; no firm D call. The CDR3 sequence is CASSVAPNALSEQFF. CDR3 DNA sequence: TGTGCCAGCAGCGTAGCCCCTAACGCGTTAAGTGAGCAGTTCTTC.